This is a list of T cell receptor beta chains from one sample in a study of OX40 agonist ivuxolimab in advanced cancers. The method was immunoSEQ multiplex PCR; TCRdb's version includes in-frame clones alone and lacks a portion of them. Of 30,000 to 40,000 clones listed, around 87% were seen once; the top ten hold 25%. The sample consisted of CD4+ or CD8+ T cells sorted from blood, taken in a trial of the OX40 agonist ivuxolimab. These TCRs come from an adult with an advanced solid tumor such as melanoma, head and neck, liver or kidney cancer. Both conserved end residues are part of each CDR3. Fields, in order: V gene, clone size, D gene, J gene, CDR3 DNA, CDR3 protein. A D gene is named only where the DNA matches it firmly. Clone sizes are given selectively: once, few, many, or a class where the clone is expanded.

v_gene: TRBV6-6
abundance: .
d_gene: .
j_gene: TRBJ2-5
CDR3nt: TGTGCCAGCAGTTACCCCGGCCGGGACGGCCAAGAGACCCAGTACTTC
CDR3aa: CASSYPGRDGQETQYF

v_gene: TRBV6-4
abundance: once
d_gene: .
j_gene: TRBJ1-6
CDR3nt: TGTGCCAGCAGTGACCGGTGGAGAAATTCACCCCTCCACTTT
CDR3aa: CASSDRWRNSPLHF

v_gene: TRBV19
abundance: .
d_gene: .
j_gene: TRBJ2-3
CDR3nt: TGTGCCAGTAGTATTGGTAGCGGAGGTGTAGATACGCAGTATTTT
CDR3aa: CASSIGSGGVDTQYF

v_gene: TRBV6-4
abundance: .
d_gene: .
j_gene: TRBJ1-2
CDR3nt: TGTGCCAGCAGTGAGGCCCCCGGTACAGGGACCTACACCTTC
CDR3aa: CASSEAPGTGTYTF

v_gene: TRBV10-2
abundance: .
d_gene: TRBD1
j_gene: TRBJ2-5
CDR3nt: TGCGCCAGCAGTCAGGGGGACCAAGAGACCCAGTACTTC
CDR3aa: CASSQGDQETQYF

v_gene: TRBV2
abundance: .
d_gene: .
j_gene: TRBJ1-1
CDR3nt: TGTGCCAGCAGTGAAAGGGGATGGGGCACTGAAGCTTTCTTT
CDR3aa: CASSERGWGTEAFF

v_gene: TRBV4-1
abundance: .
d_gene: .
j_gene: TRBJ2-5
CDR3nt: TGCGCCAGCAGCCAAGATGTTCCAGCGGCTCAAGAGACCCAGTACTTC
CDR3aa: CASSQDVPAAQETQYF

v_gene: TRBV7-2
abundance: .
d_gene: TRBD1
j_gene: TRBJ1-2
CDR3nt: TGTGCCAGCAGCTCCAACTGGGACAGGGAACTCTATGGCTACACCTTC
CDR3aa: CASSSNWDRELYGYTF

v_gene: TRBV27
abundance: .
d_gene: .
j_gene: TRBJ2-1
CDR3nt: TGTGCCAGCACGAACACATGGGGAAGGGGAAACAATGAGCAGTTCTTC
CDR3aa: CASTNTWGRGNNEQFF

v_gene: TRBV19
abundance: .
d_gene: .
j_gene: TRBJ2-5
CDR3nt: TGTGCCACCAGGGGCGGGAACGAGACCCAGTACTTC
CDR3aa: CATRGGNETQYF

v_gene: TRBV7-2
abundance: .
d_gene: TRBD2
j_gene: TRBJ2-1
CDR3nt: TGTGCCAGCAGCCCTCCCGGGGGGTCCTACAATGAGCAGTTCTTC
CDR3aa: CASSPPGGSYNEQFF

v_gene: TRBV7-9
abundance: .
d_gene: TRBD1
j_gene: TRBJ1-3
CDR3nt: TGTGCCAGCAGCCCCGGGACAGGGGTCGGAAACACCATATATTTT
CDR3aa: CASSPGTGVGNTIYF

v_gene: TRBV6-1
abundance: .
d_gene: .
j_gene: TRBJ2-7
CDR3nt: TGTGCCAGCACCCCACCGGGATTCTACGAGCAGTACTTC
CDR3aa: CASTPPGFYEQYF

v_gene: TRBV15
abundance: .
d_gene: .
j_gene: TRBJ2-1
CDR3nt: TGTGCCACCAGCAGAGAAGATGGGGTCTACAATGAGCAGTTCTTC
CDR3aa: CATSREDGVYNEQFF

v_gene: TRBV29-1
abundance: .
d_gene: .
j_gene: TRBJ1-5
CDR3nt: TGCAGCGTTGACCCCCCGCCGGGACGGGGGAGCAATCAGCCCCAGCATTTT
CDR3aa: CSVDPPPGRGSNQPQHF

v_gene: TRBV29-1
abundance: once
d_gene: .
j_gene: TRBJ1-2
CDR3nt: TGCAGCGTTGAAGCCGACAGCTATGGCTACACCTTC
CDR3aa: CSVEADSYGYTF

v_gene: TRBV13
abundance: .
d_gene: .
j_gene: TRBJ1-5
CDR3nt: TGTGCCAGCAGCCCTCTCGCCCCCGGCTATAGCAATCAGCCCCAGCATTTT
CDR3aa: CASSPLAPGYSNQPQHF

v_gene: TRBV27
abundance: .
d_gene: .
j_gene: TRBJ2-3
CDR3nt: TGTGCCAGTAGGACTCCTGGGGATACGCAGTATTTT
CDR3aa: CASRTPGDTQYF

v_gene: TRBV2
abundance: .
d_gene: TRBD2
j_gene: TRBJ2-2
CDR3nt: TGTGCCAGCAGTTCCGATCCACTAGCGGGGAACACCGGGGAGCTGTTTTTT
CDR3aa: CASSSDPLAGNTGELFF

v_gene: TRBV9
abundance: few
d_gene: TRBD1
j_gene: TRBJ2-1
CDR3nt: TGTGCCAGCAGCACCAGACAGGGTGGTGGAAATGAGCAGTTCTTC
CDR3aa: CASSTRQGGGNEQFF

v_gene: TRBV6-1
abundance: once
d_gene: .
j_gene: TRBJ1-4
CDR3nt: TGTGCCAGCAGGACGGACAGTCAGGGTGAAAAACTGTTTTTT
CDR3aa: CASRTDSQGEKLFF

v_gene: TRBV11-2
abundance: few
d_gene: TRBD2
j_gene: TRBJ2-1
CDR3nt: TGTGCCAGCAGCCTGAACGGGCTAGCGGGACAGAGATCCTACAATGAGCAGTTCTTC
CDR3aa: CASSLNGLAGQRSYNEQFF

v_gene: TRBV5-1
abundance: .
d_gene: .
j_gene: TRBJ2-1
CDR3nt: TGCGCCAGCAGCCCAGGGGGACTAGTGACGGCCAGTGAGCAGTTCTTC
CDR3aa: CASSPGGLVTASEQFF

v_gene: TRBV2
abundance: .
d_gene: TRBD2
j_gene: TRBJ2-2
CDR3nt: TGTGCCAGCAGTCAATTCAGCCTAGCGGGAGGTCTCACCGGGGAGCTGTTTTTT
CDR3aa: CASSQFSLAGGLTGELFF

v_gene: TRBV5-1
abundance: .
d_gene: .
j_gene: TRBJ2-5
CDR3nt: TGCGCCAGCAGCAAGGGACAAGCGGGGGAGACCCAGTACTTC
CDR3aa: CASSKGQAGETQYF

v_gene: TRBV7-2
abundance: once
d_gene: TRBD1
j_gene: TRBJ1-5
CDR3nt: TGTGCCAGCAGACCTGGGGACAGGGGGGCGCATCAGCCCCAGCATTTT
CDR3aa: CASRPGDRGAHQPQHF

v_gene: TRBV19
abundance: .
d_gene: TRBD2
j_gene: TRBJ2-1
CDR3nt: TGTGCCACCTTAGCGGGAGGTGTACAGTTCTTC
CDR3aa: CATLAGGVQFF

v_gene: TRBV9
abundance: .
d_gene: .
j_gene: TRBJ1-1
CDR3nt: TGTGCCAGCAGCTTCCAAGGTGCAGGGGTGGGCACTGAAGCTTTCTTT
CDR3aa: CASSFQGAGVGTEAFF

v_gene: TRBV11-3
abundance: .
d_gene: .
j_gene: TRBJ2-5
CDR3nt: TGTGCCAGCAGCTTAAGGCGGGAAGGGCCCCAGTACTTC
CDR3aa: CASSLRREGPQYF

v_gene: TRBV5-1
abundance: .
d_gene: .
j_gene: TRBJ2-7
CDR3nt: TGCGCCAGCAGATTGGACACCCCAACTTACTACGAGCAGTACTTC
CDR3aa: CASRLDTPTYYEQYF

v_gene: TRBV18
abundance: .
d_gene: .
j_gene: TRBJ1-4
CDR3nt: TGTGCCAGCTCACCGGCGCCAGGAGCAGAAAAACTGTTTTTT
CDR3aa: CASSPAPGAEKLFF

v_gene: TRBV5-4
abundance: .
d_gene: .
j_gene: TRBJ2-7
CDR3nt: TGTGCCAGCAGCCACCGGGACACCCTCTACGAGCAGTACTTC
CDR3aa: CASSHRDTLYEQYF

v_gene: TRBV2
abundance: .
d_gene: .
j_gene: TRBJ1-1
CDR3nt: TGTGCCAGCAGACCAAAAAGCTTGGGAGGCCCTGAAGCTTTCTTT
CDR3aa: CASRPKSLGGPEAFF

v_gene: TRBV14
abundance: .
d_gene: .
j_gene: TRBJ2-1
CDR3nt: TGTGCCAGCAGCCAAGAGCTGGGTTCCTACAATGAGCAGTTCTTC
CDR3aa: CASSQELGSYNEQFF

v_gene: TRBV18
abundance: .
d_gene: .
j_gene: TRBJ2-1
CDR3nt: TGTGCCAGCTCACCAAACTGGAGCTCCTACAATGAGCAGTTCTTC
CDR3aa: CASSPNWSSYNEQFF

v_gene: TRBV18
abundance: once
d_gene: .
j_gene: TRBJ2-7
CDR3nt: TGTGCCAGCTCACCGGGTGGCGGTCCAACCGTACGGGAGCAGTACTTC
CDR3aa: CASSPGGGPTVREQYF

v_gene: TRBV10-3
abundance: once
d_gene: .
j_gene: TRBJ2-7
CDR3nt: TGTGCCATCAGTCGTGAGGTAGCGAACGAGCAGTACTTC
CDR3aa: CAISREVANEQYF

v_gene: TRBV19
abundance: .
d_gene: .
j_gene: TRBJ1-4
CDR3nt: TGTGCCAGTAAGTACAGGGTCGGAGAAAAACTGTTTTTT
CDR3aa: CASKYRVGEKLFF

v_gene: TRBV6-1
abundance: .
d_gene: TRBD2
j_gene: TRBJ2-1
CDR3nt: TGTGCCAGCAGTATAGCGGGAGCAGCCTACAATGAGCAGTTCTTC
CDR3aa: CASSIAGAAYNEQFF

v_gene: TRBV28
abundance: once
d_gene: TRBD1
j_gene: TRBJ1-4
CDR3nt: TGTGCCAGCAGCCCAACGATGGACAGGGGAGAAAAACTGTTTTTT
CDR3aa: CASSPTMDRGEKLFF

v_gene: TRBV14
abundance: .
d_gene: .
j_gene: TRBJ2-2
CDR3nt: TGTGCCAGCAGCCGTCGCAGGGCCACGTTCGCGAACACCGGGGAGCTGTTTTTT
CDR3aa: CASSRRRATFANTGELFF

v_gene: TRBV10-3
abundance: .
d_gene: .
j_gene: TRBJ2-1
CDR3nt: TGTGCCACCACCCCCGATGATTCTGGGGGGCAGTTCTTC
CDR3aa: CATTPDDSGGQFF

v_gene: TRBV5-1
abundance: .
d_gene: TRBD1
j_gene: TRBJ2-5
CDR3nt: TGCGCCAGCAGCTATAGGGACAGGTTTAACGGGGAGACCCAGTACTTC
CDR3aa: CASSYRDRFNGETQYF

v_gene: TRBV28
abundance: once
d_gene: .
j_gene: TRBJ1-6
CDR3nt: TGTGCCAGCAGGAGGGGAGAATCACCCCTCCACTTT
CDR3aa: CASRRGESPLHF

v_gene: TRBV27
abundance: once
d_gene: .
j_gene: TRBJ2-2
CDR3nt: TGTGCCAGCACGGGACTCCCGGGGACCGGGGAGCTGTTTTTT
CDR3aa: CASTGLPGTGELFF